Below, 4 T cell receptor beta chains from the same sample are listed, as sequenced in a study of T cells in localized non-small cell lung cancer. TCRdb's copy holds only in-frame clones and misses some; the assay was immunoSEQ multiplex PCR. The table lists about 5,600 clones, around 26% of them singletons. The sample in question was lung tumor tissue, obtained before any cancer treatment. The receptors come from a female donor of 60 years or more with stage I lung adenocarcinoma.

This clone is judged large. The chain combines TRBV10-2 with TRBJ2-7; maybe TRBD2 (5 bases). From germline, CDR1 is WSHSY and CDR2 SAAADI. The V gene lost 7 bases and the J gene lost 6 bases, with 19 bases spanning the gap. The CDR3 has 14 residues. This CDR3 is CASTSGGGPLEQYF. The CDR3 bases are TGCGCCAGCACTTCCGGAGGAGGTCCTCTCGAGCAGTACTTC.

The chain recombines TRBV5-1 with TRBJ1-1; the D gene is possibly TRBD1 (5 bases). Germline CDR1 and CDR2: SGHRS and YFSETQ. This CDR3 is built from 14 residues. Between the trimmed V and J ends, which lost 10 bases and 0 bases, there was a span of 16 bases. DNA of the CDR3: TGCGCCCGTGCGGGGCGGGCATTGAACACTGAAGCTTTCTTT. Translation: CARAGRALNTEAFF.

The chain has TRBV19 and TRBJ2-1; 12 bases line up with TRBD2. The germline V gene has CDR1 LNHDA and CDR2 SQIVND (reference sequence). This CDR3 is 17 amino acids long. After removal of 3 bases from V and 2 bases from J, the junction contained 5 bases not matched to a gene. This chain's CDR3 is CASSMTSSGRAYNEQFF. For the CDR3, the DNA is TGTGCCAGTAGTATGACTTCTAGCGGGAGGGCCTACAATGAGCAGTTCTTC.

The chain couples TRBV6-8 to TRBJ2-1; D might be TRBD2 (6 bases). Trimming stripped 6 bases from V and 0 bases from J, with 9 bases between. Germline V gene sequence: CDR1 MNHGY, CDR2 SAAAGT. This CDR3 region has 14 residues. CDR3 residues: CASSQEGSYNEQFF. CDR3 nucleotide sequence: TGTGCCAGCAGCCAGGAGGGCTCCTACAATGAGCAGTTCTTC.